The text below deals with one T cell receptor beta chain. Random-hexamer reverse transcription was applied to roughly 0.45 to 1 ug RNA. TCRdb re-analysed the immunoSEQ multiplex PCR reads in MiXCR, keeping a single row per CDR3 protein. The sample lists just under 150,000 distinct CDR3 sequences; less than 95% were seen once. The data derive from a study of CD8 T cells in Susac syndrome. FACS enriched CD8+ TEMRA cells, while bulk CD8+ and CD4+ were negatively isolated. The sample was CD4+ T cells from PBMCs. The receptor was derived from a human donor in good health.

The CDR3 reads CAISEGEKLFF. The CDR3 DNA follows: TGTGCCATCAGTGAAGGTGAAAAACTGTTTTTT. The chain carries TRBV10-3 and TRBJ1-4; D remains unclear. Germline V CDR1 and CDR2: ENHRY, SYGVKD. This CDR3 is 11 amino acids long. The ends were cut back, 3 bases at V and 7 bases at J, with 3 bases in the middle.